Only a few counts were recorded for the clone carrying this TCR beta chain. The record originates from a study of blood T cells in healthy people across ages. The length of the CDR3 is 16 residues. With 1 base removed from V and 2 bases from J, the gap between germline ends came to 14 bases. A second PCR of 7 to 11 cycles used a sample-barcoded 5' primer and a J-beta primer mix. TCRdb re-analysed the 5' RACE reads in MiXCR, keeping a single row per CDR3 protein. Among over a million distinct CDR3 sequences listed, less than 45% were seen once. V gene TRBV12-3 or TRBV12-4 combines with J gene TRBJ1-2; D is uncertain. Sample: blood. This TCR came from a woman aged 18-35 years in good health. This CDR3 reads CASSLGAASGNYGYTF. CDR3 nucleotide sequence: TGTGCCAGCAGTTTAGGGGCAGCGTCCGGGAACTATGGCTACACCTTC.